What follows is one T cell receptor (beta chain) and its context. In the source study's methods: For nucleated cells, counts were estimated from reference gene primer amplification. Generated by immunoSEQ multiplex PCR, the TCRdb table keeps only in-frame clones and is missing some. For V, J and clone size, that table is used; D and trimming come from the DNA. The table lists roughly 57,000 clones, about three quarters of them singletons. This sample stems from a study of blood T cell repertoires in COVID-19. For the study at large: Researchers got acute and convalescent COVID-19 samples from the United States, Italy and Spain. The cDNA or gDNA used as material had been derived from T cells, B-cell-depleted T cells, or PBMCs.

The germline V gene has CDR1 MNHNY and CDR2 SVGAGI (reference sequence). The CDR3 length is 15 residues. V shed 5 bases and J 5 bases; nucleotides not matched to a gene: 10. V is TRBV6-6 and J is TRBJ2-5, with 8 bases matching TRBD1. Sample: peripheral blood. This TCR came from a man aged 65-85 years with active or convalescent COVID-19. Here the CDR3 reads CASSTLGQGGETQYF. DNA for the CDR3: TGTGCCAGCAGTACACTTGGACAGGGAGGCGAGACCCAGTACTTC.